These T cell receptor beta chains were read from a single sample in a study of OX40 agonist ivuxolimab in advanced cancers. Here immunoSEQ multiplex PCR was the method, and the copy in TCRdb shows in-frame clones only, minus some. The repertoire holds roughly 23,000 clones, with roughly 84% as singletons. This specimen consisted of CD4+ or CD8+ T cells sorted from blood, obtained in a trial of the OX40 agonist ivuxolimab. The source of these receptors is an adult with an advanced solid tumor such as melanoma, head and neck, liver or kidney cancer. The CDR3 runs from the conserved cysteine through the conserved F or W. The D gene is left open where the match is weak. Clone size is stated in some rows and not others, as once, few, many or a class when expanded.

d_gene,j_gene,abundance,len,v_gene,CDR3nt,CDR3aa
.,TRBJ2-1,.,15,TRBV4-3,TGCGCCAGCAGCCCACATTACAGGGGGGGGAATGAGCAGTTCTTC,CASSPHYRGGNEQFF
TRBD2,TRBJ2-3,.,15,TRBV27,TGTGCCAGCAGTTGGTTCGGGGGGGACACAGATACGCAGTATTTT,CASSWFGGDTDTQYF
TRBD1,TRBJ2-1,.,20,TRBV9,TGTGCCAGCAGCGTAGCTACTTGGGAAAGACCGGGACAGCCCTACAATGAGCAGTTCTTC,CASSVATWERPGQPYNEQFF
.,TRBJ2-7,.,13,TRBV7-6,TGTGCCAGCAGCTTAGAGAGCTCCTACGAGCAGTACTTC,CASSLESSYEQYF
.,TRBJ2-7,.,15,TRBV11-2,TGTGCCAGCAGCTTAGGACCCTTTCAAGCCTACGAGCAGTACTTC,CASSLGPFQAYEQYF
.,TRBJ1-4,few,16,TRBV11-3,TGTGCCAGCAGCTTCTGGGCCAACCTTAAACATGAAAAACTGTTTTTT,CASSFWANLKHEKLFF
.,TRBJ2-5,.,17,TRBV10-3,TGTGCCATCAGGGACAAGACCAGTGACAATCGACAAGAGACCCAGTACTTC,CAIRDKTSDNRQETQYF
.,TRBJ2-7,.,15,TRBV4-3,TGCGCCAGCAGCTTATTGCGGGGGCCCGTCTACGAGCAGTACTTC,CASSLLRGPVYEQYF
.,TRBJ2-3,.,14,TRBV7-9,TGTGCCAGCAGTTCCTACCTTCGCACAGATACGCAGTATTTT,CASSSYLRTDTQYF
.,TRBJ2-7,.,13,TRBV11-3,TGTGCCAGCAGCTTAGGGACAGCCGAAGGGCAGTACTTC,CASSLGTAEGQYF
.,TRBJ2-5,.,13,TRBV21-1,TGTGCCAGCAGCAAAGGGGGGAGAGAGACCCAGTACTTC,CASSKGGRETQYF
.,TRBJ2-7,.,14,TRBV9,TGTGCCAGCAGCGTAGAGGGGGGAGGCGGGGAGCAGTACTTC,CASSVEGGGGEQYF
TRBD1,TRBJ1-6,.,15,TRBV7-2,TGTGCCAGCAGCCCTCCGGTGACAGGGGAATCACCCCTCCACTTT,CASSPPVTGESPLHF
TRBD1,TRBJ1-5,.,17,TRBV4-3,TGCGCCAGCAGCCAAGATTCCACGGGACAGGGACGCCAGCCCCAGCATTTT,CASSQDSTGQGRQPQHF
.,TRBJ2-7,.,11,TRBV13,TGTGCCAGCGCCCTTGTCCACGAGCAGTACTTC,CASALVHEQYF
TRBD2,TRBJ2-5,.,16,TRBV19,TGTGCCAGTAGTATCGGGAGCGGGGGGGCCTTAGAGACCCAGTACTTC,CASSIGSGGALETQYF
.,TRBJ2-7,once,13,TRBV27,TGTGCCAGCAGTTTTGCTGAATCCTACGAGCAGTACTTC,CASSFAESYEQYF
TRBD1,TRBJ2-1,.,15,TRBV9,TGTGCCAGCAGCGCGAGGGGGACAGGGCTCAATGAGCAGTTCTTC,CASSARGTGLNEQFF
TRBD2,TRBJ2-1,once,15,TRBV6-5,TGTGCCAAGACTAGCGGGGTCATCGTCTACAATGAGCAGTTCTTC,CAKTSGVIVYNEQFF
TRBD1,TRBJ2-1,.,15,TRBV15,TGTGCCACCAGCAGCCGGGACAGGGGATTCAATGAGCAGTTCTTC,CATSSRDRGFNEQFF
.,TRBJ1-4,.,16,TRBV9,TGTGCCAGCAGCCACCAGTCCGGACCGCCGAATGAAAAACTGTTTTTT,CASSHQSGPPNEKLFF
.,TRBJ1-1,.,13,TRBV19,TGTGCCAGTAGTATTTCTGGGAACACTGAAGCTTTCTTT,CASSISGNTEAFF